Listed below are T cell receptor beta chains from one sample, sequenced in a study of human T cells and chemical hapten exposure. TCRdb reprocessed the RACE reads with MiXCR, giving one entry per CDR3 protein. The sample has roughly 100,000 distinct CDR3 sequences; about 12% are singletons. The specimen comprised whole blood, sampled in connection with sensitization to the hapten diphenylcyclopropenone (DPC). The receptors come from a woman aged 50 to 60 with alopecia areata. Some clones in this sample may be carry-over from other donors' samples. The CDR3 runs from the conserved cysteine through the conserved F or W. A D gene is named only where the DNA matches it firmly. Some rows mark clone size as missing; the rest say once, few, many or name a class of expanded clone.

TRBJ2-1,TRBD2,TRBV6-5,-,CASSSSLAGVPLGQFF,TGTGCCAGCAGTTCTTCATTAGCGGGAGTCCCCCTGGGGCAGTTCTTC
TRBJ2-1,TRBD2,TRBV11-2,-,CASSSGMLAGDYNEQFF,TGTGCCAGCAGCTCGGGGATGCTAGCGGGGGACTACAATGAGCAGTTCTTC
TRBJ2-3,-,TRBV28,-,CASRGAGTGTDTQYF,TGTGCCAGCAGAGGAGCGGGGACAGGCACAGATACGCAGTATTTT
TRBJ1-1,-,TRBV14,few,CASSYRLNTEAFF,TGTGCCAGCAGCTACAGGTTGAACACTGAAGCTTTCTTT
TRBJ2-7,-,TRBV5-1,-,CASSLLDTPAYEQYF,TGCGCCAGCAGCTTACTAGACACCCCCGCCTACGAGCAGTACTTC
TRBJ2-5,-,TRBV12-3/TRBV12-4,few,CASSPQPSTGGGTQYF,TGTGCCAGCAGTCCTCAACCTTCGACAGGAGGGGGGACCCAGTACTTC
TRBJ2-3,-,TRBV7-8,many,CASSLVLTDTQYF,TGTGCCAGCAGCTTAGTTCTCACAGATACGCAGTATTTT
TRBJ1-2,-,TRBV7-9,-,CASSLGSPPSYGYTF,TGTGCCAGCAGCTTAGGATCCCCTCCTAGCTATGGCTACACCTTC
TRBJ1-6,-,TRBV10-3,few,CAISEGLGLNSPLHF,TGTGCCATCAGTGAGGGACTAGGCCTTAATTCACCCCTCCACTTT
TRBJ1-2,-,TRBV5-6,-,CASSQDPILGYGYTF,TGTGCCAGCAGCCAGGATCCGATTTTAGGCTATGGCTACACCTTC
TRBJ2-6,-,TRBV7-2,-,CASSLDVPLGANVLTF,TGTGCCAGCAGCCTAGACGTTCCCCTGGGGGCCAACGTCCTGACTTTC
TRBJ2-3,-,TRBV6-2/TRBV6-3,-,CASSPAGGTDTQYF,TGTGCCAGCAGCCCTGCCGGGGGCACAGATACGCAGTATTTT
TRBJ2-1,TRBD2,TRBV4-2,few,CASSQAGTSGSNEQFF,TGTGCCAGCAGCCAGGCCGGGACTAGCGGGAGCAATGAGCAGTTCTTC
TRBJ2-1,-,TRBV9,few,CASRETGTYNEQFF,TGTGCCAGCAGGGAGACAGGTACCTACAATGAGCAGTTCTTC